These 22 T cell receptor beta chains share one sample of origin, sequenced in a study of blood T cell repertoires in COVID-19. Some clones are missing from TCRdb's copy, which holds only in-frame ones; the method was immunoSEQ multiplex PCR. Here the sample spans roughly 670,000 clones, 80% to 90% being singletons. The sequenced material came from peripheral blood. These receptors were collected from a woman aged 18-35 years with acute or convalescent COVID-19.

V is TRBV3-1 (or the pseudogene TRBV3-2) and J is TRBJ1-1; no reliable D call. Trimming stripped 5 bases from V and 0 bases from J, with 10 bases between. The germline V gene has CDR1 LGHDT and CDR2 YNNKEL (reference sequence). The CDR3 totals 14 residues. The CDR3 sequence: CASSEAFMNTEAFF. The CDR3 DNA sequence: TGTGCCAGCAGCGAGGCATTTATGAACACTGAAGCTTTCTTT.

The chain recombines TRBV2 with TRBJ1-2, with 7 positions matching TRBD1. The germline V gene has CDR1 SNHLY and CDR2 FYNNEI. V was pared by 5 bases and J by 4 bases, with 13 bases of the junction left unmatched. The CDR3 length is 16 residues. The CDR3 loop is CASSLEILRDSYGYTF. As DNA, the CDR3 is TGTGCCAGCAGTCTCGAGATCTTACGGGACAGCTATGGCTACACCTTC.

This chain connects TRBV29-1 to TRBJ2-2; 10 bases are a match to TRBD1. The CDR3 runs 15 residues. Trimming cost V 6 bases and J 3 bases; bases outside gene matches: 7. The germline gives CDR1 SQVTM, CDR2 ANQGSEA. The CDR3 DNA follows: TGCAGCGTACGACAGGGGGCGGGAGACACCGGGGAGCTGTTTTTT. Amino acid sequence: CSVRQGAGDTGELFF.

This clone was observed a handful of times. The sample has other DNA sequences that encode this CDR3 too. V is TRBV9 and J is TRBJ1-1; 8 bases match TRBD1. Germline-derived CDR1 and CDR2 are SGDLS and YYNGEE. This CDR3 is built from 13 residues. V shed 4 bases and J 4 bases; nucleotides not matched to a gene: 3. CDR3 sequence: CASSPTGGTEAFF. CDR3 nucleotide sequence: TGTGCCAGCAGCCCCACAGGGGGCACTGAAGCTTTCTTT.

Only one count was recorded for this clone. The V gene is TRBV2, the J gene TRBJ2-6, with D maybe TRBD2 (6 bases). The CDR3 is made up of 17 amino acids. Germline V gene lookup returns CDR1 SNHLY and CDR2 FYNNEI. V was trimmed by 5 bases and J by 1 base, leaving 15 bases between them. The CDR3 sequence is CASSFTGGGSGANVLTF. CDR3 coding DNA: TGTGCCAGCAGTTTTACAGGTGGGGGGTCTGGGGCCAACGTCCTGACTTTC.

This chain joins TRBV4-3 and TRBJ1-6; the D gene is possibly TRBD1 (5 bases). The CDR3 covers 14 residues. Per the germline V gene, CDR1 is LGHNA and CDR2 is YSLEER. V lost 3 bases and J lost 8, with 11 bases in between. DNA for the CDR3: TGCGCCAGCAGCCATGGCAGGGCTTATTCACCCCTCCACTTT. It codes for CASSHGRAYSPLHF.

This chain connects TRBV19 to TRBJ1-4, with 9 bases identical to TRBD1. CDR1 is LNHDA, CDR2 SQIVND, per germline (reference sequence). CDR3 length equals 13 residues. V trimming: 8 bases; J trimming: 8 bases; junction bases outside the gene matches: 6. The CDR3 spells CASHDRGNEKLFF. Written as DNA, the CDR3 is TGTGCCAGTCATGACAGGGGGAACGAAAAACTGTTTTTT. The variable domain in full, completed from reference TRBV19 and TRBJ1-4, reads DGGITQSPKYLFRKEGQNVTLSCEQNLNHDAMYWYRQDPGQGLRLIYYSQIVNDFQKGDIAEGYSVSREKKESFPLTVTSAQKNPTAFYLCASHDRGNEKLFFGSGTQLSVL.

The chain recombines TRBV30 with TRBJ2-2; 11 bases align to TRBD2. The CDR3 is 19 amino acids. Germline V gene sequence: CDR1 GTSNPN, CDR2 SVGIG (reference sequence). V was pared by 2 bases and J by 5 bases, with 16 bases of the junction left unmatched. The CDR3 coding sequence is TGTGCCTGGAGTTCCCCCTGGGTTAGCGGGGGGGGAGAAACCGGGGAGCTGTTTTTT. Its translation: CAWSSPWVSGGGETGELFF. Full variable domain (rest looked up from reference TRBV30 and TRBJ2-2): SQTIHQWPATLVQPVGSPLSLECTVEGTSNPNLYWYRQAAGRGLQLLFYSVGIGQISSEVPQNLSASRPQDRQFILSSKKLLLSDSGFYLCAWSSPWVSGGGETGELFFGEGSRLTVL.

This chain connects TRBV7-9 to TRBJ1-1; 7 bases line up with TRBD1. V shed 2 bases and J 4 bases; nucleotides not matched to a gene: 4. The V gene's germline CDR1 is SEHNR and CDR2 FQNEAQ (reference sequence). The CDR3 sequence is 14 residues long. The CDR3 nucleotides are TGTGCCAGCAGCTTAAAGGGGGCCGGCACTGAAGCTTTCTTT. Its protein is CASSLKGAGTEAFF. The variable domain in full, completed from reference TRBV7-9 and TRBJ1-1, reads DTGVSQNPRHKITKRGQNVTFRCDPISEHNRLYWYRQTLGQGPEFLTYFQNEAQLEKSRLLSDRFSAERPKGSFSTLEIQRTEQGDSAMYLCASSLKGAGTEAFFGQGTRLTVV.

This chain joins TRBV7-2 and TRBJ1-2, with 9 bases fitting TRBD1. Germline-derived CDR1 and CDR2 are SGHTA and FQGNSA. After removal of 5 bases from V and 4 bases from J, the junction contained 8 bases not matched to a gene. The CDR3 has 15 amino acids. CDR3 in amino acids: CASSPRTGDGYGYTF. Written as DNA, the CDR3 is TGTGCCAGCAGCCCCCGGACAGGGGATGGCTATGGCTACACCTTC.

J is TRBJ1-1 and V is TRBV7-3, with D possibly TRBD1 on 5 matching bases. CDR3 length: 15 residues. Trimming removed 2 bases from V and 3 bases from J, with 13 bases in between. Germline loops: CDR1 SGHTA, CDR2 FQGTGA. CDR3 nucleotides: TGTGCCAGCAGCTTATCGGCAGGGTCCTACACTGAAGCTTTCTTT. Protein sequence: CASSLSAGSYTEAFF.

The rearrangement links TRBV9 to TRBJ1-2, with a tentative D call TRBD1 (5 bases). Germline CDR1 SGDLS, CDR2 YYNGEE. Trimming took off 0 bases at V and 8 bases at J, with 11 bases between the two ends. This CDR3 contains 13 residues. CDR3 region: CASSVGVWGGYTF. Written as DNA, the CDR3 is TGTGCCAGCAGCGTAGGTGTGTGGGGCGGCTACACCTTC. The full variable domain, with the rest looked up from reference TRBV9 and TRBJ1-2, is DSGVTQTPKHLITATGQRVTLRCSPRSGDLSVYWYQQSLDQGLQFLIQYYNGEERAKGNILERFSAQQFPDLHSELNLSSLELGDSALYFCASSVGVWGGYTFGSGTRLTVV.

The chain employs TRBV4-1 and TRBJ1-1; weak D call: TRBD1 (5 bases). Germline V gives CDR1 MGHRA, CDR2 YSYEKL. V lost 4 bases, J lost 6 bases, and 18 bases lay in between. There are 15 residues in the CDR3. The chain's CDR3 is CASSPIGAGGAEAFF. CDR3 nucleotides: TGCGCCAGCAGCCCAATCGGGGCCGGGGGGGCTGAAGCTTTCTTT.

V usage is TRBV3-1 (or the pseudogene TRBV3-2) and J usage is TRBJ2-7; possibly TRBD2 for D (5 bases). The CDR3 has 15 residues. V lost 1 base and J lost 3, with 13 bases in between. Germline V gives CDR1 LGHDT, CDR2 YNNKEL (reference sequence). The CDR3 bases are TGTGCCAGCAGCCAAGGAGGAGGTCAATTCTACGAGCAGTACTTC. Its translation is CASSQGGGQFYEQYF.

This clone showed up just a few times. This chain uses TRBV7-2 with TRBJ2-7; 7 nucleotides agree with TRBD1. CDR1 is SGHTA, CDR2 FQGNSA, per germline. CDR3 length equals 16 residues. After removal of 0 bases from V and 1 base from J, the junction contained 6 bases not matched to a gene. The CDR3 is CASSLASRTGSYEQYF. As DNA, the CDR3 is TGTGCCAGCAGCTTAGCTAGTAGGACAGGATCCTACGAGCAGTACTTC.

This clone was observed a handful of times. V is TRBV29-1 and J is TRBJ2-7; 10 bases match TRBD1. Trimming at V came to 5 bases and at J to 2 bases, leaving 3 bases not matched to a gene. There are 13 residues in the CDR3. Germline V gives CDR1 SQVTM, CDR2 ANQGSEA. The CDR3 reads CSVRQGATYEQYF. DNA for the CDR3: TGCAGCGTTAGACAGGGGGCAACCTACGAGCAGTACTTC.

On this clone itself: Within the sample, other DNA sequences also encode this same CDR3. This sequence joins TRBV7-9 and TRBJ1-2; 9 bases are a match to TRBD1. This CDR3 has 12 amino acids. With V trimmed by 5 bases and J by 8 bases, 3 bases remained unmatched. Germline V CDR1 and CDR2: SEHNR, FQNEAQ (reference sequence). The CDR3 loop is CASSLTGGGYTF. CDR3 coding DNA: TGTGCCAGCAGCCTCACAGGGGGCGGCTACACCTTC.

The V call is TRBV19, the J call TRBJ1-2, with 7 bases lining up with TRBD1. CDR1 and CDR2 (germline): LNHDA, SQIVND (reference sequence). Trimming took 5 bases from V and 5 from J; bases not matched to a gene: 5. The CDR3 runs 13 residues. CDR3 bases: TGTGCCAGTAGTTGGGACAGCAAATATGGCTACACCTTC. It yields the protein CASSWDSKYGYTF.

The rearrangement links TRBV7-8 to TRBJ1-2; 10 bases agree with TRBD1. Trimming took 5 bases from V and 7 from J; bases not matched to a gene: 13. Germline V gives CDR1 SGHVS, CDR2 FQNEAQ. CDR3 length: 16 residues. The CDR3 DNA sequence: TGTGCCAGCAGCGCCCGTAGACAGGGGGCCTGGGGTGGCTACACCTTC. Protein sequence: CASSARRQGAWGGYTF. The variable domain in full, with the rest retrieved from reference TRBV7-8 and TRBJ1-2, is GAGVSQSPRYKVAKRGQDVALRCDPISGHVSLFWYQQALGQGPEFLTYFQNEAQLDKSGLPSDRFFAERPEGSVSTLKIQRTQQEDSAVYLCASSARRQGAWGGYTFGSGTRLTVV.

The chain recombines TRBV7-3 with TRBJ1-2; 7 bases map to TRBD1. V lost 5 bases and J lost 2; bases outside the gene matches: 5. The CDR3 totals 14 residues. The germline CDR1 and CDR2 sequences are SGHTA and FQGTGA. Written as DNA, the CDR3 is TGTGCCAGCAGCCCATCGGGACAGAACTATGGCTACACCTTC. It codes for CASSPSGQNYGYTF.

The rearrangement uses TRBV12-3 or TRBV12-4 and TRBJ1-2; 7 nucleotides match TRBD1. The CDR3 consists of 13 residues. The V segment lost 3 bases and the J segment 8 bases; nucleotides outside the gene matches: 6. CDR3 sequence: CASSFPGGLGYTF. CDR3 nucleotides: TGTGCCAGCAGTTTCCCAGGGGGACTCGGCTACACCTTC.

Comment on this clone: The same CDR3 arises from other DNA sequences in this sample as well. Written as DNA, the CDR3 is TGTGCCAGCAGCCAAGATCGGGGGGATGAGCAGTTCTTC. Its translation is CASSQDRGDEQFF. V and J are TRBV3-1 (or the pseudogene TRBV3-2) and TRBJ2-1; 7 positions agree with TRBD2. The CDR3 length is 13 residues. Looked up from germline, CDR1 is LGHDT and CDR2 is YNNKEL (reference sequence). Germline trimming cut 0 bases from V and 8 bases from J; bases unmatched to any gene: 1.